Described below is a single T cell receptor (beta chain) sequence and its context. Its antigen is currently not known. No per-base quality is available; no much larger clone lies one base away. The sample is drawn from a study of PD-1 blockade in classical Hodgkin lymphoma (dated by TCRdb to 2020 to 2022). Notes on the research overall: Nivolumab dosing was 3 mg/kg intravenously every 2 weeks, continuing until either disease progression or unacceptable toxicity. A peripheral blood immune signature of response to PD-1 blockade in classical Hodgkin lymphoma was defined using TCR beta sequencing and CyTOF. Here is what the overall study found, with its caveats: Baseline diversity similar to that of newly diagnosed patients was observed in trial patients achieving complete response, whereas significantly lower diversity was observed in partial responders and progressors. Baseline TCR diversity was reported to be lower in newly diagnosed patients than in healthy donors and to be lower still in relapsed/refractory patients. The study covered only a single clinical trial cohort, and the causes of the repertoire differences, possibly disease activity or prior therapy, were still not defined. Patients starting nivolumab less than 1 year after ASCT had lower diversity and were excluded from later analyses to avoid confounding by immune reconstitution. CD4+ but not CD8+ TCR diversity rose significantly by C4D1 (p=0.0027 vs p=0.16), most apparent in complete responders (p=0.02).

The label giving this sample's time point can be read as: cycle 4 day 1 (C4D1), after more than five weeks of nivolumab. Relapse after autologous stem cell transplantation had occurred in all trial patients, and cohorts A, B and C were distinguished by prior brentuximab vedotin exposure. The trial cohort comprised about 60 patients with relapsed/refractory classical Hodgkin lymphoma whose best overall responses were complete response, partial response or progressive disease. Single-agent nivolumab was administered to trial patients in the multi-cohort phase II CheckMate 205 trial. An independent review committee assessed best overall response using the 2007 International Working Group response criteria. Trial PBMCs were collected immediately before nivolumab initiation (C1D1) and during therapy at cycle 2 day 1 and cycle 4 day 1. Peripheral blood was collected in 8 mL Vacutainer Cell Preparation Tubes, from which PBMCs were isolated by centrifugation and then cryopreserved.

Genomic DNA was isolated using the Qiagen DNeasy kit from unsorted PBMCs as well as from negatively selected CD4+ and CD8+ fractions. Using primers that anneal to V and J segments, immunoSEQ multiplex PCR amplified the TCR beta CDR3 regions. A synthetic immune receptor repertoire was used to minimize amplification bias, and remaining bias was computationally removed after sequencing. On the authors' methods: Repertoire diversity was quantified as the Shannon entropy index using custom Python scripts. Unsorted, CD4+ and CD8+ repertoires were analyzed separately, except for combined analyses in which CD4+ and CD8+ sequences were merged in silico. A clone counted as expanded when the clone's frequency after treatment rose at least 2-fold relative to C1D1, and clones undetected at baseline were given a pseudocount of 0.5. Singleton clones were defined as clones with 0 or 1 copy at C1D1, and non-singleton clones were defined as clones with 2 or more copies. Clones expanded in unsorted samples were annotated as CD4+, CD8+ or unknown by matching protein sequences in sorted samples from the same patient. Diversity changes from C1D1 to C4D1 were tested in paired samples using Wilcoxon tests. Entries here come from immuneACCESS through TCRdb and include only in-frame sequences with V and J called. Some clones fail to appear in such tables; in the studies checked, an unresolved V gene covers under half of the shortfall, and the cause of the remainder is unknown. The V and J calls and clone size were taken over from that table, and D and trimming were inferred from the DNA. The sample table contains about 96,000 clones; only one count was recorded for 93% of them. The leading ten clones occupy less than 2% of the sample.

The germline V gene yields MGHRA for CDR1 and YSYEKL for CDR2. The CDR3 sequence holds 15 residues, the cysteine and phenylalanine included. Just the 45-base CDR3 DNA is kept, in frame starting at base 1. Trimming costs V 8 bases and J 0 bases, and their ends lie 15 bases apart. The rearrangement joined TRBV4-1 to TRBJ2-3; the D gene is perhaps TRBD2, on 6 matching bases. This material consisted of peripheral blood mononuclear cells (PBMCs), taken before the fourth cycle of nivolumab. The receptor was derived from a human donor with classical Hodgkin lymphoma. The DNA sequence is given as TGCGCCAGCCAACGGGACTCATCTAGCACAGATACGCAGTATTTT. Translated, this is CASQRDSSSTDTQYF.